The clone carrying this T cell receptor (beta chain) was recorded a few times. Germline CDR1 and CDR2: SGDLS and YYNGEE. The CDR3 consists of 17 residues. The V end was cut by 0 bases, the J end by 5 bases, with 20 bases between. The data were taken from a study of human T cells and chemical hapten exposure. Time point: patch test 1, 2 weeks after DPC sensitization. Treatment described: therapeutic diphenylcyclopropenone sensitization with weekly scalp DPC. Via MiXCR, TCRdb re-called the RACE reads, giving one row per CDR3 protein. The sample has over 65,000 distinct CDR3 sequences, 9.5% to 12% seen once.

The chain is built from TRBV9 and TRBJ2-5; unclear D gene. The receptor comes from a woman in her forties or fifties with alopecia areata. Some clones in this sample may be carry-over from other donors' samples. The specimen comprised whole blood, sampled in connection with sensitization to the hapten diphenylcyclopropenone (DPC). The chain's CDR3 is CASSVGWGTIGGETQYF. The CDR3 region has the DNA TGTGCCAGCAGCGTAGGATGGGGAACTATCGGCGGCGAGACCCAGTACTTC.